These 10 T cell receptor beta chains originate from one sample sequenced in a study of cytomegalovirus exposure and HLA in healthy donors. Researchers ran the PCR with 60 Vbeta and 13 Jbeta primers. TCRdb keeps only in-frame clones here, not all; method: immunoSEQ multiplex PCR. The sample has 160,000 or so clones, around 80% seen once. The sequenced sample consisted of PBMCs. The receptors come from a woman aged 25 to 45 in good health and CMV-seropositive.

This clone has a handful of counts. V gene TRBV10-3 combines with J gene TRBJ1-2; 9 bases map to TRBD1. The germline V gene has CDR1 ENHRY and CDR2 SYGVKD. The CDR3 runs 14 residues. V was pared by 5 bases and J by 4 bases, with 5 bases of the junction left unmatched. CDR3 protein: CAISPGTGPYGYTF. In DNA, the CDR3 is TGTGCCATCAGTCCCGGGACAGGGCCCTATGGCTACACCTTC.

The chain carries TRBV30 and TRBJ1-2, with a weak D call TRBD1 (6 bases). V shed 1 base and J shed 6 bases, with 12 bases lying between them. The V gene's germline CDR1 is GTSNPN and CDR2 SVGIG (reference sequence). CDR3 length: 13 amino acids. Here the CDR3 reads CAWSDRVGHGYTF. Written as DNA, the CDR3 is TGTGCCTGGAGTGACAGGGTGGGGCATGGCTACACCTTC.

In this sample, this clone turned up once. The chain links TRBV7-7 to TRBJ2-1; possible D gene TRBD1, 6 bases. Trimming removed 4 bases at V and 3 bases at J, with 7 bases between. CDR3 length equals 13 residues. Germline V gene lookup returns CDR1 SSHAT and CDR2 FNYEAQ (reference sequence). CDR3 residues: CASSSGVYNEQFF. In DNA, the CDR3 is TGTGCCAGCAGCTCAGGGGTCTACAATGAGCAGTTCTTC. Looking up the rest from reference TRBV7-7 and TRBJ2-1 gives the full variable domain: GAGVSQSPRYKVTKRGQDVTLRCDPISSHATLYWYQQALGQGPEFLTYFNYEAQPDKSGLPSDRFSAERPEGSISTLTIQRTEQRDSAMYRCASSSGVYNEQFFGPGTRLTVL.

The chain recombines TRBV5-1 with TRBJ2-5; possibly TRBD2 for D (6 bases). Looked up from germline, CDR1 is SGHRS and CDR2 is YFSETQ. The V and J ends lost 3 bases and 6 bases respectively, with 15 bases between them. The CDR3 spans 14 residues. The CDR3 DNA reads TGCGCCAGCAGCTCGGCGGGGCCCGGGAAGACCCAGTACTTC. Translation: CASSSAGPGKTQYF.

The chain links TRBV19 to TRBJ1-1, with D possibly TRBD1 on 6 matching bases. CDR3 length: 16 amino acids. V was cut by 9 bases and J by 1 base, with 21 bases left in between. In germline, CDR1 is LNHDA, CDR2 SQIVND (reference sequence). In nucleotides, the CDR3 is TGTGCCAGCAGAAGGACAGACAGAATTAGGAACACTGAAGCTTTCTTT. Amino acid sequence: CASRRTDRIRNTEAFF. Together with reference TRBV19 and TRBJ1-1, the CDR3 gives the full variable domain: DGGITQSPKYLFRKEGQNVTLSCEQNLNHDAMYWYRQDPGQGLRLIYYSQIVNDFQKGDIAEGYSVSREKKESFPLTVTSAQKNPTAFYLCASRRTDRIRNTEAFFGQGTRLTVV.

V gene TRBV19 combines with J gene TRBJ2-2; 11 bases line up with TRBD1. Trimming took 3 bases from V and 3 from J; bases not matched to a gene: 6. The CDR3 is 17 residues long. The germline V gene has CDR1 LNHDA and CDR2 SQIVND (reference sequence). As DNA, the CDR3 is TGTGCCAGTAGTATTGGACAGGGGGCTTCCGACACCGGGGAGCTGTTTTTT. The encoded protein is CASSIGQGASDTGELFF. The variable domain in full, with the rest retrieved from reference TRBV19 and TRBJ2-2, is DGGITQSPKYLFRKEGQNVTLSCEQNLNHDAMYWYRQDPGQGLRLIYYSQIVNDFQKGDIAEGYSVSREKKESFPLTVTSAQKNPTAFYLCASSIGQGASDTGELFFGEGSRLTVL.

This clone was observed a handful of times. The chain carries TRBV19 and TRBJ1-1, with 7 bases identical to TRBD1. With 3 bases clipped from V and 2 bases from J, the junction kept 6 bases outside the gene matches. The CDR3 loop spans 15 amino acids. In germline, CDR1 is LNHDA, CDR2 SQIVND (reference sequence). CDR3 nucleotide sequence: TGTGCCAGTAGTATTCCGGGACAGAGAAACACTGAAGCTTTCTTT. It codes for CASSIPGQRNTEAFF.

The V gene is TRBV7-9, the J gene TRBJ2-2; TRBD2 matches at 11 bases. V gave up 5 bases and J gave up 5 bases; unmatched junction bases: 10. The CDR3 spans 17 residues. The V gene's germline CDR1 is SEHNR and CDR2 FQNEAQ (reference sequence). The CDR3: CASSRGSPSGGTGELFF. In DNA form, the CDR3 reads TGTGCCAGCAGCCGAGGATCCCCTAGCGGGGGGACCGGGGAGCTGTTTTTT.

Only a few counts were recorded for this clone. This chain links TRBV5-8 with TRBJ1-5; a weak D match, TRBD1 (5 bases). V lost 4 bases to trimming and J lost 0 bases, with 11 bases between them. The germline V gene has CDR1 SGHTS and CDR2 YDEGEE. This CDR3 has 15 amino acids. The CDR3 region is CASSLEGYSNQPQHF. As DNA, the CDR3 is TGTGCCAGCAGCCTGGAGGGGTATAGCAATCAGCCCCAGCATTTT.

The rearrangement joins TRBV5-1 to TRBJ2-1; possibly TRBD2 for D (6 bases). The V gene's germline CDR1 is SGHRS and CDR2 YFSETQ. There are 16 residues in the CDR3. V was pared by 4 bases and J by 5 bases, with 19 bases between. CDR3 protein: CASSVQGGGVNNEQFF. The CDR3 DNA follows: TGCGCCAGCAGCGTTCAAGGTGGCGGGGTTAACAATGAGCAGTTCTTC.